This T cell receptor (beta chain) originates from a study of PD-1 blockade in classical Hodgkin lymphoma. TCRdb's copy holds only in-frame clones and misses some; the assay was immunoSEQ multiplex PCR. The sample carries over 35,000 clones, around 80% recorded once. CDR1 is SGHTA and CDR2 is FQGTGA in the germline V gene. Trimming shortened V by 6 bases and J by 0 bases, and 8 bases separated the two germline ends. The CDR3 totals 14 residues. The study, taken as a whole, reports: Individuals initiating nivolumab under 1 year after ASCT were excluded. Patients with a complete response exhibited baseline diversity comparable to newly diagnosed patients. Newly diagnosed patients were reported to start with lower TCR diversity than healthy donors.

Relapse was seen in all patients after autologous stem cell transplantation, and brentuximab vedotin exposure was variable. Classifying best responses yielded complete response, partial response or progressive disease. As concerns this clone: Its antigen is not known.

V usage is TRBV7-3 and J usage is TRBJ2-2; unclear D gene. The TCR was taken from a human donor with classical Hodgkin lymphoma. The sequenced sample was peripheral blood mononuclear cells (PBMCs), obtained before the second cycle of nivolumab. The CDR3 is CASRESTNTGELFF. DNA for the CDR3: TGTGCCAGCAGGGAGTCCACGAACACCGGGGAGCTGTTTTTT.